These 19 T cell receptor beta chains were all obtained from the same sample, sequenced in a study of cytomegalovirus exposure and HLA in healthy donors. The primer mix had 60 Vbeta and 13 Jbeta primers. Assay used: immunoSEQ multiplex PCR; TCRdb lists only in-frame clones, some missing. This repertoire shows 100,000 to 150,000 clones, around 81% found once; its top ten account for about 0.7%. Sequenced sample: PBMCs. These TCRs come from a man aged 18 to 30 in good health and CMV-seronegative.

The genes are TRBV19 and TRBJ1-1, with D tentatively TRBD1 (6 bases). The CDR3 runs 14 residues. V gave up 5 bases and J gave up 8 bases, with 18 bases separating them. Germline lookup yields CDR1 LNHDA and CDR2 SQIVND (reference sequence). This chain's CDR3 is CASSVSQGRGEAFF. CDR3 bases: TGTGCCAGTAGTGTCTCACAGGGAAGGGGCGAAGCTTTCTTT.

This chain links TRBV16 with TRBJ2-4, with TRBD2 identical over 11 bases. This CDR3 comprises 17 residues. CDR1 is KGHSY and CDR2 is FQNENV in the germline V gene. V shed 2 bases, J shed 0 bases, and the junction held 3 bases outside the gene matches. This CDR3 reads CASSQPTSGEAKNIQYF. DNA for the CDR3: TGTGCCAGCAGCCAACCGACTAGCGGGGAAGCCAAAAACATTCAGTACTTC.

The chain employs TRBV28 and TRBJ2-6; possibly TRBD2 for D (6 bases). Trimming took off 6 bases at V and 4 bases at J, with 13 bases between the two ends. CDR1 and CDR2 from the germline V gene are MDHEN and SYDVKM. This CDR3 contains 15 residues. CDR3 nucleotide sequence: TGTGCCAGCAGCCGGACGGCGGGGGGGGCCAACGTCCTGACTTTC. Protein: CASSRTAGGANVLTF.

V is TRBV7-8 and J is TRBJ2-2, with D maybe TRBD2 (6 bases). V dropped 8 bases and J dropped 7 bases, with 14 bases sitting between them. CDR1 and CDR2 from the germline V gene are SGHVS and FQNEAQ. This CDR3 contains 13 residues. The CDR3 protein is CASRSGGVGELFF. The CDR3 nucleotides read TGTGCCAGCCGTTCCGGCGGGGTCGGGGAGCTGTTTTTT.

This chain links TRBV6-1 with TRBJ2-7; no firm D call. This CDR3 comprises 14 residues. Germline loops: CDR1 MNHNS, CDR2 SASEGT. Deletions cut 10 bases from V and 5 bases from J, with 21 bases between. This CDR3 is CATVSGYKYHEQYF. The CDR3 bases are TGTGCCACCGTGTCGGGTTATAAGTACCACGAGCAGTACTTC.

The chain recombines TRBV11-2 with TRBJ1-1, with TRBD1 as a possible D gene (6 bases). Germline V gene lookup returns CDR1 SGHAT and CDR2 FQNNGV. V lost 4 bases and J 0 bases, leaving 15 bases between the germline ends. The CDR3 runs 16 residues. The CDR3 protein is CASSSGQSLVNTEAFF. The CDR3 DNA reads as TGTGCCAGCAGCTCCGGACAGTCCCTCGTGAACACTGAAGCTTTCTTT.

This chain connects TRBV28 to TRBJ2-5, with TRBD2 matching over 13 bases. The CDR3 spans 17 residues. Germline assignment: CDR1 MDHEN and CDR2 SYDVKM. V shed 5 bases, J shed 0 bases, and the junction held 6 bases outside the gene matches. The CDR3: CASSLGTSGEYQETQYF. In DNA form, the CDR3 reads TGTGCCAGCAGTCTTGGGACTAGCGGGGAGTACCAAGAGACCCAGTACTTC.

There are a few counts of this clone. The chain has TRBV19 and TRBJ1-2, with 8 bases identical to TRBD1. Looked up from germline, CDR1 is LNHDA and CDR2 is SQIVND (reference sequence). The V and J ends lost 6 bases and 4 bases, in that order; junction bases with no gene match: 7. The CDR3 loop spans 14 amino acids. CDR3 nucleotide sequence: TGTGCCAGTAGCCAGGGGGCCGGCTCCTATGGCTACACCTTC. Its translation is CASSQGAGSYGYTF.

This CDR3 is CASSQVVGVREGGYTF. The CDR3 region has the DNA TGCGCCAGCAGCCAAGTGGTGGGGGTCAGGGAGGGTGGCTACACCTTC. The genes are TRBV4-1 and TRBJ1-2; D is perhaps TRBD1 (5 bases). The CDR3 has 16 residues. Trimming stripped 1 base from V and 7 bases from J, with 19 bases between. Per the germline V gene, CDR1 is MGHRA and CDR2 is YSYEKL.

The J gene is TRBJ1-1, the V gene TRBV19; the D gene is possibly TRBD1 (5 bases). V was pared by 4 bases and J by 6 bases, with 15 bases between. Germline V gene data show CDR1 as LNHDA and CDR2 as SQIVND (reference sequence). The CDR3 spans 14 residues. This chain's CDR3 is CASSKSGGLAEAFF. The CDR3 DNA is TGTGCCAGTAGTAAATCGGGGGGGTTAGCTGAAGCTTTCTTT.

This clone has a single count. CDR3 sequence: CASSLRWTGGSLAKNIQYF. CDR3 bases: TGTGCCAGCAGCTTGAGGTGGACAGGAGGGTCCTTAGCCAAAAACATTCAGTACTTC. V is TRBV5-8 and J is TRBJ2-4; possibly TRBD1 for D (7 bases). V was shortened by 1 base and J by 0 bases, with 20 bases between the two germline ends. Germline CDR1 reads SGHTS; CDR2 reads YDEGEE. This CDR3 region has 19 residues.

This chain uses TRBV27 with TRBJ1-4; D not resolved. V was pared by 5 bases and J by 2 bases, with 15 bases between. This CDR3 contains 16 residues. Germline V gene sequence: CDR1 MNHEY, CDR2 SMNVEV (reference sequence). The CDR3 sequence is CASSLGQLFTNEKLFF. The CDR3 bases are TGTGCCAGCAGTCTAGGCCAGTTGTTCACTAATGAAAAACTGTTTTTT. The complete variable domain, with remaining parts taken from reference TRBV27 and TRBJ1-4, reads EAQVTQNPRYLITVTGKKLTVTCSQNMNHEYMSWYRQDPGLGLRQIYYSMNVEVTDKGDVPEGYKVSRKEKRNFPLILESPSPNQTSLYFCASSLGQLFTNEKLFFGSGTQLSVL.

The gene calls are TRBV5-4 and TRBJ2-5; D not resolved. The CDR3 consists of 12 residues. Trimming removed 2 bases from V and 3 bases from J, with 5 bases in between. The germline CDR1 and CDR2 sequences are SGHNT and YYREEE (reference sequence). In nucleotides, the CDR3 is TGTGCCAGCAGCTTACCTAAAGAGACCCAGTACTTC. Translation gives CASSLPKETQYF.

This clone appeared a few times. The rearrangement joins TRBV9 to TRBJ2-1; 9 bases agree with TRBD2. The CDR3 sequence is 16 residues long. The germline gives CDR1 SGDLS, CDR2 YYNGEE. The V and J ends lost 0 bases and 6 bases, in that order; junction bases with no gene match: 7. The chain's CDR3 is CASSVAAGRGGNEQFF. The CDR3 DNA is TGTGCCAGCAGCGTAGCGGCGGGGCGGGGGGGCAATGAGCAGTTCTTC.

CDR3 protein: CASSVDLAGGLTDTQYF. DNA for the CDR3: TGTGCCAGCAGCGTAGATCTCGCGGGGGGCCTCACAGATACGCAGTATTTT. The chain carries TRBV9 and TRBJ2-3; 8 bases match TRBD2. This CDR3 spans 17 amino acids. The V and J ends lost 0 bases and 2 bases, in that order; junction bases with no gene match: 8. From germline, CDR1 is SGDLS and CDR2 YYNGEE.

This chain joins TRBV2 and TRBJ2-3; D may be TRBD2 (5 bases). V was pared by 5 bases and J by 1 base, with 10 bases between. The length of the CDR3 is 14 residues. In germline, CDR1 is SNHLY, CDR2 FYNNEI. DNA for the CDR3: TGTGCCAGCAGTACGGGGATCGGCACAGATACGCAGTATTTT. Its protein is CASSTGIGTDTQYF. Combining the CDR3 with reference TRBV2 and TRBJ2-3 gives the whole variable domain EPEVTQTPSHQVTQMGQEVILRCVPISNHLYFYWYRQILGQKVEFLVSFYNNEISEKSEIFDDQFSVERPDGSNFTLKIRSTKLEDSAMYFCASSTGIGTDTQYFGPGTRLTVL.

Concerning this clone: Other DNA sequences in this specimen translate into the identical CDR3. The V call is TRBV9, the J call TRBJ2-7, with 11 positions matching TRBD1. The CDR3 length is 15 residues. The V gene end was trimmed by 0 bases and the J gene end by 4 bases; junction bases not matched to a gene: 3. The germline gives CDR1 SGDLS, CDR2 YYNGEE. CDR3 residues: CASSVEGQGAYEQYF. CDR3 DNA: TGTGCCAGCAGCGTAGAAGGACAGGGGGCTTACGAGCAGTACTTC.

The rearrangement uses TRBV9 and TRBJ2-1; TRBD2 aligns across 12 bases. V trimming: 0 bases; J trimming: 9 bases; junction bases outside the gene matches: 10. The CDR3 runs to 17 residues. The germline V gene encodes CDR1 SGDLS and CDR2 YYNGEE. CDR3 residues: CASSVVPSGGARLEQFF. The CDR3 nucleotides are TGTGCCAGCAGCGTAGTTCCTAGCGGGGGGGCCCGGCTTGAGCAGTTCTTC.

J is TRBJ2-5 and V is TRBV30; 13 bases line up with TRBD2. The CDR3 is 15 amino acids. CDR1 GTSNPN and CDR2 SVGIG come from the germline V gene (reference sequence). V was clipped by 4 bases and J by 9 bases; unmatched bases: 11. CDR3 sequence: CAWTPGLAGNSPQYF. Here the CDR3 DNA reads TGTGCCTGGACCCCGGGACTAGCGGGGAATTCGCCCCAGTACTTC.